The 12 T cell receptor beta chains listed next were all sequenced from one sample in a study of OX40 agonist ivuxolimab in advanced cancers. The method was immunoSEQ multiplex PCR; TCRdb's version includes in-frame clones alone and lacks a portion of them. The sample carries approximately 69,000 clones, about four fifths recorded once. Sample: CD4+ or CD8+ T cells sorted from blood, taken in a trial of the OX40 agonist ivuxolimab. These receptors all come from an adult with an advanced solid tumor such as melanoma, head and neck, liver or kidney cancer.

This chain connects TRBV2 to TRBJ1-2, with D perhaps matching TRBD1 (6 bases). V lost 4 bases and J lost 3, with 9 bases in between. The CDR3 totals 13 residues. Germline V gene data show CDR1 as SNHLY and CDR2 as FYNNEI. The CDR3 nucleotides read TGTGCCAGCAGTGGGTACAGGGACTATGGCTACACCTTC. Amino acid sequence: CASSGYRDYGYTF. Full variable domain (missing parts from reference TRBV2 and TRBJ1-2): EPEVTQTPSHQVTQMGQEVILRCVPISNHLYFYWYRQILGQKVEFLVSFYNNEISEKSEIFDDQFSVERPDGSNFTLKIRSTKLEDSAMYFCASSGYRDYGYTFGSGTRLTVV.

This clone was recorded only once. This chain connects TRBV6-1 to TRBJ1-1, with D unresolved. This CDR3 is built from 15 residues. V lost 4 bases and J lost 2, with 14 bases in between. Germline values: CDR1 MNHNS, CDR2 SASEGT. In DNA, the CDR3 is TGTGCCAGCAGTGCCGGAATTGGGCCCAACACTGAAGCTTTCTTT. This sequence encodes CASSAGIGPNTEAFF.

This clone was recorded a few times. The DNA for the CDR3 is TGTGCCAGCAGCCTCGGACTGGTAAAGGAGACCCAGTACTTC. Encoded protein: CASSLGLVKETQYF. The chain recombines TRBV7-9 with TRBJ2-5, with D perhaps TRBD2 (5 bases). The CDR3 is 14 residues long. The germline V gene encodes CDR1 SEHNR and CDR2 FQNEAQ (reference sequence). Between the trimmed V and J ends, which lost 5 bases and 5 bases, there was a span of 15 bases.

The rearrangement uses TRBV18 and TRBJ2-1; unclear D gene. The germline CDR1 and CDR2 sequences are KGHSH and LQKENI. Trimming removed 5 bases from V and 8 bases from J, with 13 bases in between. The CDR3 runs 13 residues. This chain's CDR3 is CASSSQGRYEQFF. In nucleotides, the CDR3 is TGTGCCAGCTCATCCCAAGGGCGTTATGAGCAGTTCTTC.

This clone was seen a single time. The J gene is TRBJ2-2, the V gene TRBV19, with 8 bases identical to TRBD2. V lost 5 bases, J lost 6 bases, and 14 bases stayed unmatched. From germline, CDR1 is LNHDA and CDR2 SQIVND (reference sequence). The CDR3 runs to 17 residues. CDR3 nucleotides: TGTGCCAGTAGTCCACCCTCCGGGACTAGGGGGGCCGGGGAGCTGTTTTTT. Its protein is CASSPPSGTRGAGELFF. Full variable domain (outside the CDR3, taken from reference TRBV19 and TRBJ2-2): DGGITQSPKYLFRKEGQNVTLSCEQNLNHDAMYWYRQDPGQGLRLIYYSQIVNDFQKGDIAEGYSVSREKKESFPLTVTSAQKNPTAFYLCASSPPSGTRGAGELFFGEGSRLTVL.

V gene TRBV18 combines with J gene TRBJ2-5, with 10 bases identical to TRBD1. With V trimmed by 5 bases and J by 3 bases, 3 bases remained unmatched. This CDR3 comprises 14 residues. CDR1 is KGHSH and CDR2 is LQKENI in the germline V gene. This CDR3 is CASSSTGGEETQYF. In DNA form, the CDR3 reads TGTGCCAGCTCATCGACAGGGGGCGAAGAGACCCAGTACTTC.

V usage is TRBV4-1 and J usage is TRBJ2-3, with D possibly being TRBD1 (5 bases). V dropped 2 bases and J dropped 5 bases, with 8 bases sitting between them. The CDR3 spans 13 residues. Per germline, CDR1 MGHRA and CDR2 YSYEKL. The CDR3 DNA reads as TGCGCCAGCAGCCAACTAAGGGGAGATACGCAGTATTTT. Its translation is CASSQLRGDTQYF.

The chain is built from TRBV11-2 and TRBJ2-3; TRBD2 agrees at 7 bases. Germline loops: CDR1 SGHAT, CDR2 FQNNGV. V dropped 3 bases and J dropped 6; count of bases not matched to a gene: 3. CDR3 length: 13 amino acids. This CDR3 reads CASSFTSVDTQYF. The DNA for the CDR3 is TGTGCCAGCAGCTTCACTAGCGTTGATACGCAGTATTTT.

In the case of this clone: Different DNA sequences within this sample yield the same CDR3. The chain recombines TRBV30 with TRBJ2-7; tentative D call: TRBD2 (5 bases). Germline lookup yields CDR1 GTSNPN and CDR2 SVGIG (reference sequence). The CDR3 totals 11 residues. Trimming pared 2 bases from V and 3 bases from J, leaving 5 bases between. CDR3 region: CAWSRDYEQYF. In nucleotides, the CDR3 is TGTGCCTGGAGTCGGGACTACGAGCAGTACTTC.

The J gene is TRBJ2-3, the V gene TRBV2; 7 nucleotides match TRBD2. Losses at the gene ends were 4 bases for V and 0 bases for J; bases not matched to a gene: 4. The CDR3 has 15 amino acids. CDR1 and CDR2 (germline): SNHLY, FYNNEI. The DNA for the CDR3 is TGTGCCAGCAGTGGAGAAGCGGGGAGCACAGATACGCAGTATTTT. It codes for CASSGEAGSTDTQYF.

This chain joins TRBV6-1 and TRBJ1-4; no firm D call. The CDR3 is made up of 13 amino acids. Germline lookup yields CDR1 MNHNS and CDR2 SASEGT. V was trimmed by 6 bases and J by 7 bases, leaving 12 bases between them. This CDR3 reads CASSLIRGEKLFF. Here the CDR3 DNA reads TGTGCCAGCAGCCTCATACGTGGTGAAAAACTGTTTTTT.

CDR3 in DNA: TGTGCCAGCAGTGTCCGGGTCCCCTCCTACAATGAGCAGTTCTTC. Protein: CASSVRVPSYNEQFF. This chain uses TRBV2 with TRBJ2-1, with no clear D. Germline-derived CDR1 and CDR2 are SNHLY and FYNNEI. The V gene lost 4 bases and the J gene lost 0 bases, with 10 bases spanning the gap. This CDR3 region has 15 residues.